This T cell receptor beta chain was sequenced in a study of blood T cell repertoires in COVID-19. The overall study: PBMCs, B-cell-depleted T cells, or T cells were the source of the cDNA or gDNA that made up the material.

The germline V gene encodes CDR1 SNHLY and CDR2 FYNNEI. This CDR3 is 15 amino acids long. Trimming cost V 7 bases and J 5 bases; bases outside gene matches: 11. The participants were between about 18 and 90 years old and came from roughly 25 US areas. In the source study's methods: Estimated nucleated cell counts came from reference gene primer amplification. The protocol was immunoSEQ multiplex PCR, while the TCRdb copy is restricted to in-frame clones and leaves out a portion. V, J and clone size are taken as reported in that table, and D and trimming were inferred from the DNA itself. This sample has 320,000 or so clones, with approximately 88% found just once.

The sequence was collected from a man aged 30 to 39 who had recovered from COVID-19. The V gene is TRBV2, the J gene TRBJ1-1; 9 nucleotides match TRBD1. What was sequenced was PBMCs or T cells enriched from blood (not recorded which). DNA of the CDR3: TGTGCCAGCACCCCCCCGGGACAGGGTGCGACTGAAGCTTTCTTT. This gives the protein CASTPPGQGATEAFF.